This note documents a single TCR beta chain sequence. The sample belongs to a study of shared clonotypes between healthy human individuals. Only in-frame clones appear in the TCRdb table, and some are missing; sequencing was by immunoSEQ multiplex PCR. The sample has roughly 490,000 clones; 75% to 85% are singletons. This sequence was found in a woman in her thirties or forties in good health. Some clones in this sample may be carry-over from other donors' samples. The sequencing input was PBMCs.

CDR3 in amino acids: CASSLTSGSDYEQYF. CDR3 DNA: TGTGCCAGCAGCCTTACTAGCGGGAGCGACTACGAGCAGTACTTC. V usage is TRBV5-6 and J usage is TRBJ2-7; 11 nucleotides match TRBD2. Germline trimming cut 4 bases from V and 3 bases from J; bases unmatched to any gene: 6. Germline lookup yields CDR1 SGHDT and CDR2 YYEEEE. The length of the CDR3 is 15 residues.